This T cell receptor (beta chain) was recorded in a study of blood T cells in healthy people across ages. Alongside a J-beta primer mix, a sample-barcoded 5' primer served in a second PCR lasting roughly 6 to 11 cycles. A single record per CDR3 protein comes from TCRdb applying MiXCR to the 5' RACE reads. The data hold some 320,000 distinct CDR3 sequences, with 25% to 30% observed a single time. The V gene's germline CDR1 is ENHRY and CDR2 SYGVKD. This CDR3 has 12 residues. V lost 2 bases, J lost 8 bases, and 6 bases lay in between. This receptor was taken from a woman aged 70-85 years in good health. This chain joins TRBV10-3 and TRBJ1-4; a weak D match, TRBD1 (6 bases). The sequenced sample was blood. The CDR3 protein is CAISETGEKLFF. CDR3 nucleotide sequence: TGTGCCATCAGTGAGACAGGGGAAAAACTGTTTTTT.